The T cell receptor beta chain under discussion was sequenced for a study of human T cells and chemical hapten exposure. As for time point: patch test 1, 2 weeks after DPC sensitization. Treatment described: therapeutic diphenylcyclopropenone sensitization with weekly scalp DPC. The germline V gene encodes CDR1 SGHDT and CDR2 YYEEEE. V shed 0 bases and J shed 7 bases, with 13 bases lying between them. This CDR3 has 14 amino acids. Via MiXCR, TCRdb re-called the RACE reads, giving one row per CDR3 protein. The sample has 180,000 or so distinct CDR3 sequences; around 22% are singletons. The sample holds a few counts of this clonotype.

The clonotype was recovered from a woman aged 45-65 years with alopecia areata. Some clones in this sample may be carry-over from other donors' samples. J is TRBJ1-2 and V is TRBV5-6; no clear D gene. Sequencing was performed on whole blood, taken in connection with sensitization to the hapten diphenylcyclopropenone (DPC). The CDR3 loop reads CASSLVGLSRGYTF. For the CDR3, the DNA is TGTGCCAGCAGCTTGGTTGGGCTCTCCCGTGGCTACACCTTC. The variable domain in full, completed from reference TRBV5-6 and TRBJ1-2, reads DAGVTQSPTHLIKTRGQQVTLRCSPKSGHDTVSWYQQALGQGPQFIFQYYEEEERQRGNFPDRFSGHQFPNYSSELNVNALLLGDSALYLCASSLVGLSRGYTFGSGTRLTVV.